This TCR beta chain stems from a study of identical twins (dated by TCRdb to the mid-2010s). A note on the overall study: TCR alpha and beta repertoires from monozygotic twins, unrelated adults of various ages and cord blood were deep-sequenced to test whether fetal clonotypes persist. Replicate twin experiments were performed at different times using different library preparation protocols to rule out contamination. The research as a whole found: Abundant cord blood beta clonotypes carried fewer insertions; young adult naive repertoires showed a weaker similar trend, while memory repertoires showed none. Compared with coincidental sharing between unrelated individuals, out-of-frame TCR alpha sequences shared between twins showed an excess of sequences with low generation probability. Conclusions relied on cross-sectional statistical analysis, since the same donors could not be followed over many years. Zero-insertion analyses could be partly confounded by invariant T cells such as MAIT and iNKT, though diverse VJ usage argued against such confounding for most clonotypes. Excess twin sharing in beta out-of-frame sequences was weaker because fewer shared sequences lowered the signal-to-noise ratio. In monozygotic twins, recombination models systematically underestimated out-of-frame TCR alpha sharing, but the models matched the sharing seen between unrelated individuals.

The library was generated by 5' RACE. Sequencing was carried out with an Illumina HiSeq 2000. Template switching introduced a universal primer binding site; the final cDNA contained a unique molecular identifier, enabling accurate counting of TCR cDNA molecules. Specific primers in the conserved constant-segment region were used to synthesize first-strand cDNA for the TCR alpha and beta chains. Each cDNA library was double barcoded, with a SMART-Mk sample barcode plus Illumina barcodes, to control for contamination. TruSeq adapter sequences along with Illumina sample barcodes were introduced in two successive PCR steps. The TCR alpha and beta cDNA libraries were sequenced on the Illumina HiSeq platform using custom primers. The paper's data handling went like this. Raw reads were processed with MiGEC to extract unique molecular identifiers, and MiXCR was used to determine CDR3 positions. For each individual, recombination models were inferred using an EM algorithm with the repgenHMM and IGoR tools. The tcR package in R was used for shared clonotype analysis, with sharing normalized by the product of cloneset sizes. To study raw recombination without the effects of thymic and clonal selection, out-of-frame nonproductive sequences were analyzed. The public reads were quality trimmed at Q25 with fastp and then assembled into clones with MiXCR by TCRdb, keeping productive beta chains. Here each entry gathers all rows of one CDR3 protein and keeps the most common genes and DNA. In this record, the V and J calls reflect TCRdb's handling and not the investigators' own analysis. Across this sample there are more than 600,000 distinct CDR3 sequences, with roughly 18% seen only once. The ten most abundant clones make up around 13% of the sample.

Only healthy Caucasian donors were included. The twin cohort consisted of three pairs of female monozygotic twins, all aged about 18 to 30 years. The RNA used for TCR libraries was isolated from peripheral blood mononuclear cells. V is shortened by 5 bases, J by 2 bases, and the region joining them spans 23 bases. CDR1 is given as DFQATT and CDR2 as SNEGSKA, both from the germline V gene (reference sequence). Taken from cysteine to phenylalanine, the CDR3 has 17 residues. Only the CDR3 DNA stays, 51 bases, in frame from base 1. In regard to this clonotype: Its antigen remains unidentified. No qualities accompany the bases; no much larger clone lies one base away.

A further study also used this sample, focusing on T cells expressing NK-cell markers. The second study's authors report: In sorted CD3+CD56+NKG2C+, CD3+CD56+NKG2C- and CD3+CD56-NKG2C+ T-cell subsets from eight donors, TCR beta-chain repertoires were profiled. Seven of the eight sequenced donors were HCMV-seropositive and one was HCMV-seronegative. In several experiments an anti-gammadeltaTCR antibody was added to restrict sorting to alphabetaTCR-expressing T cells. In six donors, the dominant CD3+CD56+NKG2C+ clonotypes were among the top 10 CD8+ clonotypes and accounted for roughly 1.0-7.5% of CD8+ T cells. Those dominant clonotypes were again the most abundant among CD3+CD56-NKG2C+ cells in a few donors, at about 28.3-65%. Whether the expanded NKG2C-expressing T cell clones were specific for HCMV antigens was left unclear. The study sequenced eight donors, all healthy volunteers chosen at random: three men and five women. HCMV serostatus was determined by detecting HCMV-specific IgG in serum with a commercial ELISA kit. For a handful of donors, unsorted PBMC were also used to sequence bulk peripheral blood T-cell repertoires. MIGEC was used to demultiplex reads and group reads by UMI, and MiTCR was used to assemble and quantify clonotypes. To remove erroneous sequences, TCR cDNA sequences were retained only when supported by two or more reads. The tcR package was used for downstream repertoire analysis, and clonotypes were matched between fractions using CDR3 nucleotide sequence together with V segment. Antigen specificity was annotated against VDJdb with VDJmatch, allowing one amino acid substitution in CDR3.

This receptor was obtained from a woman in her late teens or twenties in good health. The sample consisted of PBMCs. The chain uses TRBV20-1 and TRBJ2-3; the D segment might be TRBD1 or TRBD2, since each matches 6 bases. The CDR3: CSAAPIRPGASTDTQYF. In nucleotides, the sequence is TGCAGTGCTGCCCCAATAAGGCCGGGGGCGTCCACAGATACGCAGTATTTT.